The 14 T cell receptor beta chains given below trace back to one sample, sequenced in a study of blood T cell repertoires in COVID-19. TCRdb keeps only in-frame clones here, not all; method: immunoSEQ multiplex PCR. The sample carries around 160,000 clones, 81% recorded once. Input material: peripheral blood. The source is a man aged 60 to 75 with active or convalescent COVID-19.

CDR3 nucleotides: TGTGCCAGCAGTTTCCGGACTAGCGCTAATACCGGGGAGCTGTTTTTT. Amino acids: CASSFRTSANTGELFF. The rearrangement uses TRBV27 and TRBJ2-2; 9 nucleotides align to TRBD2. With V trimmed by 3 bases and J by 5 bases, 7 bases remained unmatched. This CDR3 is built from 16 residues. CDR1 MNHEY and CDR2 SMNVEV come from the germline V gene (reference sequence).

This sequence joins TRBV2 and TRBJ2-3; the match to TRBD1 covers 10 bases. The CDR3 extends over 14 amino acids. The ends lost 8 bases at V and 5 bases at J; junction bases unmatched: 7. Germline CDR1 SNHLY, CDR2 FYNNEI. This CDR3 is CASYGDRGGDTQYF. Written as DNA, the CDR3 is TGTGCCAGCTATGGGGACAGGGGAGGAGATACGCAGTATTTT.

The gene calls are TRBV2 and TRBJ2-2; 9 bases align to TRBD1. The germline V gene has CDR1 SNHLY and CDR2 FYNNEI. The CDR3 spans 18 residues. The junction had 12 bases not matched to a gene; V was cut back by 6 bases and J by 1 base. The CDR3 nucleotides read TGTGCCAGCAGCATGGCGGGGACAGGGAGATTGAACACCGGGGAGCTGTTTTTT. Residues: CASSMAGTGRLNTGELFF.

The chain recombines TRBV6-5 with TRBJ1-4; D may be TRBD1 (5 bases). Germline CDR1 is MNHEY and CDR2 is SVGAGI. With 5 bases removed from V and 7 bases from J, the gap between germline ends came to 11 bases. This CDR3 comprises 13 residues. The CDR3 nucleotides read TGTGCCAGCAGTCCCCTGGGGGGTGAAAAACTGTTTTTT. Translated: CASSPLGGEKLFF.

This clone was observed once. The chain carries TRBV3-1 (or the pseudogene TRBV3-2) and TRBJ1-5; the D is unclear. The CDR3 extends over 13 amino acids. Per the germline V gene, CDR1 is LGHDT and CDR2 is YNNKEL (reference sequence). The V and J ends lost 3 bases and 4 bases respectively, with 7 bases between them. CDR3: CASSHSGNQPQHF. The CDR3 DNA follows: TGTGCCAGCAGCCATTCGGGTAATCAGCCCCAGCATTTT.

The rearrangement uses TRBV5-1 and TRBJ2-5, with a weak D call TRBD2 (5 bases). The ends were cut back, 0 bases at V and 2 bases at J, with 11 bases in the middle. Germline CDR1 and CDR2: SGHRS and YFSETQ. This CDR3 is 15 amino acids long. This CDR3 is CASSLVDSEQETQYF. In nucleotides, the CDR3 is TGCGCCAGCAGCTTGGTAGATAGCGAGCAAGAGACCCAGTACTTC.

This CDR3 reads CASSWTGLNTEAFF. The DNA of the CDR3 is TGTGCCAGCAGCTGGACAGGGCTAAACACTGAAGCTTTCTTT. This chain links TRBV6-6 with TRBJ1-1; TRBD1 matches at 8 bases. The ends lost 6 bases at V and 2 bases at J; junction bases unmatched: 5. The CDR3 sequence is 14 residues long. Germline V gene sequence: CDR1 MNHNY, CDR2 SVGAGI (reference sequence).

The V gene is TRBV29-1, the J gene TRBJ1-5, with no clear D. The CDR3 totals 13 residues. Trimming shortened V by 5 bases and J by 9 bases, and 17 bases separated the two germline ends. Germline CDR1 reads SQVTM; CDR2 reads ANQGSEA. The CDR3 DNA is TGCAGCGTTCTCGTGGACGGGAAGGGGCCCCAGCATTTT. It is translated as CSVLVDGKGPQHF.

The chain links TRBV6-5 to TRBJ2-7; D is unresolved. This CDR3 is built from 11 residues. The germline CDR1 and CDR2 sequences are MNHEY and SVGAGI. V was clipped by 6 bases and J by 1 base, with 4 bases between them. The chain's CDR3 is CASRRSYEQYF. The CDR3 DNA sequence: TGTGCCAGCAGGCGATCCTACGAGCAGTACTTC.

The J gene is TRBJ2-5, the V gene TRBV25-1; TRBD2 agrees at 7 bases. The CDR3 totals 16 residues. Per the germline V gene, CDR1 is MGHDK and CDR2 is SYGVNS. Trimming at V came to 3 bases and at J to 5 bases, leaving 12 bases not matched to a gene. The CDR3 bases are TGTGCCAGCAGTGATACAGGACTAGTGGTGGCGGAGACCCAGTACTTC. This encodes CASSDTGLVVAETQYF.

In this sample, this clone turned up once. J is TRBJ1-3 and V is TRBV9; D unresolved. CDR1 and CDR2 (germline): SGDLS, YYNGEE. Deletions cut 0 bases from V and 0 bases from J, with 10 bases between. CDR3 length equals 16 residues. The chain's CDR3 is CASSVGLLSSGNTIYF. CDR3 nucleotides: TGTGCCAGCAGCGTAGGACTCCTCTCCTCTGGAAACACCATATATTTT.

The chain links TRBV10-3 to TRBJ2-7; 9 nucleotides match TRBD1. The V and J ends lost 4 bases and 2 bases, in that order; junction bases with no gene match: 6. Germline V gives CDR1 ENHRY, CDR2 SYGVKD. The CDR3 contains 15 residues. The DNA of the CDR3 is TGTGCCATCAGTGCGGCGGGACAGGGAACCTACGAGCAGTACTTC. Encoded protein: CAISAAGQGTYEQYF.

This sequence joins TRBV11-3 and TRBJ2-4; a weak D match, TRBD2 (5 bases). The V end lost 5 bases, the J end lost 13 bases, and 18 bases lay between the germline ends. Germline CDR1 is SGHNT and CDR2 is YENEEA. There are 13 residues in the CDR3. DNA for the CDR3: TGTGCCAGCAGCCCCCGTGCCGAGGGTGTCCAGTACTTC. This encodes CASSPRAEGVQYF.

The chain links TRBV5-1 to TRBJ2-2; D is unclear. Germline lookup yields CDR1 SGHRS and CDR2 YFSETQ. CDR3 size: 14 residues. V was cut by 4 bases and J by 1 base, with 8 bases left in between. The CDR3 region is CASSPTGNTGELFF. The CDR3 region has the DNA TGCGCCAGCAGCCCTACTGGGAACACCGGGGAGCTGTTTTTT.